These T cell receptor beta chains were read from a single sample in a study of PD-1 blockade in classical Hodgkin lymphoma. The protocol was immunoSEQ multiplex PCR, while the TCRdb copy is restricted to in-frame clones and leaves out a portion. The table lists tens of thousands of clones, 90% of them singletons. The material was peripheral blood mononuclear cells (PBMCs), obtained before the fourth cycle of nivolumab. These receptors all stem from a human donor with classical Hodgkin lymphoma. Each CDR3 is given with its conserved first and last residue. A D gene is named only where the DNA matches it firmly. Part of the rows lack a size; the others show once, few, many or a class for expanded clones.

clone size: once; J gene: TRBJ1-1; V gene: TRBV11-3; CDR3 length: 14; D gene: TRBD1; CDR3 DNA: TGTGCCAGCAGCTTAGATCGACAGGGCGTAGAAGCTTTCTTT; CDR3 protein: CASSLDRQGVEAFF
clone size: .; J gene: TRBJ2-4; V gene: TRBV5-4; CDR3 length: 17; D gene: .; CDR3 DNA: TGTGCCAGCAGCTTGGCTTTGAAAGGTGGGACCAAAAACATTCAGTACTTC; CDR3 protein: CASSLALKGGTKNIQYF
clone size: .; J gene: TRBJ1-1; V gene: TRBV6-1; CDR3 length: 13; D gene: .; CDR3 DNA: TGTGCCAGCAGCGCCTCAGGGAACACTGAAGCTTTCTTT; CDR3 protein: CASSASGNTEAFF
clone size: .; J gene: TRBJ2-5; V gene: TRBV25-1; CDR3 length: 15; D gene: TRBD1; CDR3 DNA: TGTGCCAGCAGTGCCGGGACAGGGTGGGAAGAGACCCAGTACTTC; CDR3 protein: CASSAGTGWEETQYF
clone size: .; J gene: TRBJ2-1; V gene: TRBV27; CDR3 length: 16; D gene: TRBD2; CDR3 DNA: TGTGCCAGCGCCGGGACTAGCGGGAGGGGGTACAATGAGCAGTTCTTC; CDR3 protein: CASAGTSGRGYNEQFF
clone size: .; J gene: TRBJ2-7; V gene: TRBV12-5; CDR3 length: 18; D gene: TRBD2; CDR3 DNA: TGTGCTAGTGCCTCGGACACCTATAGCGGGATCATGTCGTACGAGCAGTACTTC; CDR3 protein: CASASDTYSGIMSYEQYF
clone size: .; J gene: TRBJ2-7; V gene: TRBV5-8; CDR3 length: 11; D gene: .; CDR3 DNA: TGTGCCAGCAGCTTCCGGTACGAGCAGTACTTC; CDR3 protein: CASSFRYEQYF
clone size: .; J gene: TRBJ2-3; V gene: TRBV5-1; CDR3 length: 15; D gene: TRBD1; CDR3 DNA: TGCGCCAGCTCACAGGGGGTTACTAGCACAGATACGCAGTATTTT; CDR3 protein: CASSQGVTSTDTQYF
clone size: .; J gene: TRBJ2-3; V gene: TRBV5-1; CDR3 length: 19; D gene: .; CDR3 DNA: TGCGCCAGCAGCTTGGAGTTTGGACTACCGTTTCATTCGACAGATACGCAGTATTTT; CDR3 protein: CASSLEFGLPFHSTDTQYF
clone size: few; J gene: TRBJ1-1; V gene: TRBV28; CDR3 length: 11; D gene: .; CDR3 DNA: TGTGCCAGCAGTTTCCACTCTGAAGCTTTCTTT; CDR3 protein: CASSFHSEAFF
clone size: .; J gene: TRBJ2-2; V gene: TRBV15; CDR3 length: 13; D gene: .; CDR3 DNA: TGTGCCACCAGCGGAGTGAACACCGGGGAGCTGTTTTTT; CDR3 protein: CATSGVNTGELFF
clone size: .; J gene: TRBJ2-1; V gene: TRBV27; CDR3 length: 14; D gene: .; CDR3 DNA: TGTGCCAGCAGCCCATTAGCGGATTACAATGAGCAGTTCTTC; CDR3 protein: CASSPLADYNEQFF
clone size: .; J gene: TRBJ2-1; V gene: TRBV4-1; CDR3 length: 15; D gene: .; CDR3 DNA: TGCGCCAGCGGCTTCCTTACCGGCTCCTACAATGAGCAGTTCTTC; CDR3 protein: CASGFLTGSYNEQFF
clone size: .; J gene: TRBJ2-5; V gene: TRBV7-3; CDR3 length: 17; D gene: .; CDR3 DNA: TGTGCCAGCAGCTGGCGACCGGGGACGGGAACTCAAGAGACCCAGTACTTC; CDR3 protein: CASSWRPGTGTQETQYF
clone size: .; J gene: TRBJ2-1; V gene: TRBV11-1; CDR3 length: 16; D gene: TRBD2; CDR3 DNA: TGTGCCAGCAGCATCCCGGGACTAGCGCGAGTTAATGAGCAGTTCTTC; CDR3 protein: CASSIPGLARVNEQFF
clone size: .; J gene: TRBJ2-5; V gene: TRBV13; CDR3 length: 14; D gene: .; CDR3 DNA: TGTGCCAGCAGCCGATCCGGGACTCAAGAGACCCAGTACTTC; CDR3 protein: CASSRSGTQETQYF
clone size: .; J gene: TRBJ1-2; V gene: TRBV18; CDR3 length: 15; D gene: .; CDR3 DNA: TGTGCCAGCTCACCAGCAGCCGACCTAAACTATGGCTACACCTTC; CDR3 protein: CASSPAADLNYGYTF
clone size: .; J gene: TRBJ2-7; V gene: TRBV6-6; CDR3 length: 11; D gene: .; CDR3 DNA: TGTGCCAGCACCCTTGGACACGAGCAGTACTTC; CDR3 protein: CASTLGHEQYF
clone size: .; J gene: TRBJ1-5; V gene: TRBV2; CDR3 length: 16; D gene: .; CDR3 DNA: TGTGCCAGCAAGGGCGCGGCTAGCGGGAGTTCAGATACGCAGCATTTT; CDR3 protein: CASKGAASGSSDTQHF
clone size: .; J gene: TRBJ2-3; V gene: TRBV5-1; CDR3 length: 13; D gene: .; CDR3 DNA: TGCGCCAGCAGCTTGGTTGGAACAGATACGCAGTATTTT; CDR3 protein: CASSLVGTDTQYF
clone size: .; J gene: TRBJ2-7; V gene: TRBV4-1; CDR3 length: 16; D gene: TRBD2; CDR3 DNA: TGCGCCAGCAGCCAAGGTGGAGGGACTAGCGACTACGAGCAGTACTTC; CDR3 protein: CASSQGGGTSDYEQYF
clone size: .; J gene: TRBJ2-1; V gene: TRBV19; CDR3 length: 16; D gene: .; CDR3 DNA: TGTGCCAGTAGTATCCTCAGGGTCGGCTCCTACAATGAGCAGTTCTTC; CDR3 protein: CASSILRVGSYNEQFF
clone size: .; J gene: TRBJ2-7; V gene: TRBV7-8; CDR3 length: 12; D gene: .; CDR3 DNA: TGTGCCAGCAGCCAGGACGGTTACGAGCAGTACTTC; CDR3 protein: CASSQDGYEQYF
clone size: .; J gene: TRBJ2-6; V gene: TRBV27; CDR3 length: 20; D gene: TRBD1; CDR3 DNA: TGTGCCAGCAGTTCCTCCTTTTGGACAGGGGGTTACTCTGGGGCCAACGTCCTGACTTTC; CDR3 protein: CASSSSFWTGGYSGANVLTF
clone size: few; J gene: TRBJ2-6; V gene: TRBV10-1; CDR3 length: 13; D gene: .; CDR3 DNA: TGCGCCAGCAGTGAGTCTGGGGCCAACGTCCTGACTTTC; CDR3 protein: CASSESGANVLTF
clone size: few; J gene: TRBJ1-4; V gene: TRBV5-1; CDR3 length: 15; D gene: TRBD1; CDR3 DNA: TGCGCCAGCAGCTTCGGACAGGGGGGTAATGAAAAACTGTTTTTT; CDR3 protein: CASSFGQGGNEKLFF